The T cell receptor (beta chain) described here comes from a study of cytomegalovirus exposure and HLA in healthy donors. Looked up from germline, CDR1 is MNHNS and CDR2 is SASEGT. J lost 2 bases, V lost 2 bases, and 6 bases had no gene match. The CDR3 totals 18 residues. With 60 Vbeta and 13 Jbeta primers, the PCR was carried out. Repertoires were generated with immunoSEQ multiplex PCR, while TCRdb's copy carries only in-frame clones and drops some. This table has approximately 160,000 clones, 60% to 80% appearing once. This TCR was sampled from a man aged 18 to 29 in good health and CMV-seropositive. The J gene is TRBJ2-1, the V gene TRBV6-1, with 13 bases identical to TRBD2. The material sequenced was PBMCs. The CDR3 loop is CASSETGLAGAAYNEQFF. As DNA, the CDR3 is TGTGCCAGCAGTGAAACCGGACTAGCGGGAGCCGCCTACAATGAGCAGTTCTTC.